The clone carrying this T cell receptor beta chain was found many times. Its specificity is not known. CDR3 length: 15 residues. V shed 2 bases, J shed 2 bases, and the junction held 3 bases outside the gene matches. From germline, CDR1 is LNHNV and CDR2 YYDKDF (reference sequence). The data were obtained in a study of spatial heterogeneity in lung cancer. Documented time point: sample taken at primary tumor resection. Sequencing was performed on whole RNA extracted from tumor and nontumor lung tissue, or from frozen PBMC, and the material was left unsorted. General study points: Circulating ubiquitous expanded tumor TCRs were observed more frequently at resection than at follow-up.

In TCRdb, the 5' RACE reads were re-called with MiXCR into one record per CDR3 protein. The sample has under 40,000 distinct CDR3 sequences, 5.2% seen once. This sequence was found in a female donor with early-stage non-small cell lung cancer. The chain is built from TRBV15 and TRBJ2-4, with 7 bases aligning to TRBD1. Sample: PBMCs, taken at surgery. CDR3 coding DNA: TGTGCCACCAGCAGACAGGGACAGACCAAAAACATTCAGTACTTC. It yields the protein CATSRQGQTKNIQYF.